This TCR beta chain was identified during a study of cytomegalovirus exposure and HLA in healthy donors. Study-level findings and limits: The tendency of first-cohort TCR clusters to co-occur in the 120 or so validation repertoires was the finding of a later analysis. Usually a TCR sequence was rare, but some public TCRs were found in many donors. The study listed around 150 cytomegalovirus-associated TCR beta chains. Specificity for CMV antigens was confirmed in vitro for a few of the CMV-associated chains.

About this clone: What it recognizes is unknown.

The V gene end was trimmed by 2 bases and the J gene end by 6 bases; junction bases not matched to a gene: 4. The CDR3 extends over 14 amino acids. Looked up from germline, CDR1 is MNHEY and CDR2 is SMNVEV (reference sequence). The repertoire was sequenced with immunoSEQ multiplex PCR; TCRdb's copy has only in-frame clones and lacks some. Among more than 250,000 clones, about 85% were seen once, and the ten largest hold about 1%. Sample: PBMCs. The chain has TRBV27 and TRBJ2-1; 7 bases map to TRBD1. The sequence came from a woman aged 30 to 39 in good health and CMV-seropositive. CDR3 nucleotide sequence: TGTGCCAGCAGTTTAACCAGACAGGGCAATGAGCAGTTCTTC. This gives the protein CASSLTRQGNEQFF.